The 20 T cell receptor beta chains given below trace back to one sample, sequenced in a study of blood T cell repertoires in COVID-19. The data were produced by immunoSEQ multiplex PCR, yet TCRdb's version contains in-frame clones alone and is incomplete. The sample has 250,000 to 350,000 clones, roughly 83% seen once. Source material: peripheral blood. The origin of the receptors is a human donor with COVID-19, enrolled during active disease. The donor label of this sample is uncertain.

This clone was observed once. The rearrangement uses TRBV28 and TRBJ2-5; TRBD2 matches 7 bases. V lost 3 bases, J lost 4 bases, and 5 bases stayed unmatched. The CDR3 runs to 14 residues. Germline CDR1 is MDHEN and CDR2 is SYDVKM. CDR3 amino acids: CASSFWGGRETQYF. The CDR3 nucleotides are TGTGCCAGCAGTTTTTGGGGGGGGAGAGAGACCCAGTACTTC. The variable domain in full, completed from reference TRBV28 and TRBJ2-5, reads DVKVTQSSRYLVKRTGEKVFLECVQDMDHENMFWYRQDPGLGLRLIYFSYDVKMKEKGDIPEGYSVSREKKERFSLILESASTNQTSMYLCASSFWGGRETQYFGPGTRLLVL.

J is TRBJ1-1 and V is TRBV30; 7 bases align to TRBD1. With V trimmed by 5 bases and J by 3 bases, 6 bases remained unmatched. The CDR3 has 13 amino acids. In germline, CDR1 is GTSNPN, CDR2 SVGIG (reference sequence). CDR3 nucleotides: TGTGCCTGGGGAAGGGACAGATACACTGAAGCTTTCTTT. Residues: CAWGRDRYTEAFF.

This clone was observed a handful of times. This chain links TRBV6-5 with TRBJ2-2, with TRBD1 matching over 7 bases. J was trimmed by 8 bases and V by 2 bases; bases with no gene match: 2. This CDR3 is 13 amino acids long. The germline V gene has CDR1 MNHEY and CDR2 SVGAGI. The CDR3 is CASSYRGLGELFF. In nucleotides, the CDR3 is TGTGCCAGCAGTTACAGGGGGCTGGGGGAGCTGTTTTTT.

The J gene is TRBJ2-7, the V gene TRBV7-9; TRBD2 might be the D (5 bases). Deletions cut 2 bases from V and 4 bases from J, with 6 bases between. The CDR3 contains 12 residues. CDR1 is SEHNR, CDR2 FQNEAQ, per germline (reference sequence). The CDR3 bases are TGTGCCAGCAGCTTAAGCGGTTACGAGCAGTACTTC. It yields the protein CASSLSGYEQYF.

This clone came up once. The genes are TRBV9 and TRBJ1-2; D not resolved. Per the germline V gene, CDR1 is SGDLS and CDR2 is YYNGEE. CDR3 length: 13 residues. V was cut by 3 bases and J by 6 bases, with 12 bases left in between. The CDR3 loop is CASSATRGDGYTF. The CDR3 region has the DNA TGTGCCAGCAGCGCCACCCGGGGTGATGGCTACACCTTC.

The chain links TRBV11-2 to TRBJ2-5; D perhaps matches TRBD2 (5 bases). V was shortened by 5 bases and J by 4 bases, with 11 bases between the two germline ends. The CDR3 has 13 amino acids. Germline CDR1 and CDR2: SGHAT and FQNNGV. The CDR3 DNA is TGTGCCAGCAGCCGGACTGGGGTAGAGACCCAGTACTTC. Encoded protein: CASSRTGVETQYF.

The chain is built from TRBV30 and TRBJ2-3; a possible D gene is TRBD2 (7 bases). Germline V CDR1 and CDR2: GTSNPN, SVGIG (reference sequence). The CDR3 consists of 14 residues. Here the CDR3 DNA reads TGTGCTAAAAAGGGGGGGGGCAATACAGATACGCAGTATTTT. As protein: CAKKGGGNTDTQYF. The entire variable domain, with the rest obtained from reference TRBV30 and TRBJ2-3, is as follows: SQTIHQWPATLVQPVGSPLSLECTVEGTSNPNLYWYRQAAGRGLQLLFYSVGIGQISSEVPQNLSASRPQDRQFILSSKKLLLSDSGFYLCAKKGGGNTDTQYFGPGTRLTVL.

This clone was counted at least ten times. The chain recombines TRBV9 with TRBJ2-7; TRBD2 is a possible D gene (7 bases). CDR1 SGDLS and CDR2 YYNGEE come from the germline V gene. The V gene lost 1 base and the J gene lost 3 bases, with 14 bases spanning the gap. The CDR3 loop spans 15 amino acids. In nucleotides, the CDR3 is TGTGCCAGCAGCGTATCGTTAGGGGGGGTCTACGAGCAGTACTTC. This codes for CASSVSLGGVYEQYF. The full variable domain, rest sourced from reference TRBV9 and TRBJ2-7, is DSGVTQTPKHLITATGQRVTLRCSPRSGDLSVYWYQQSLDQGLQFLIQYYNGEERAKGNILERFSAQQFPDLHSELNLSSLELGDSALYFCASSVSLGGVYEQYFGPGTRLTVT.

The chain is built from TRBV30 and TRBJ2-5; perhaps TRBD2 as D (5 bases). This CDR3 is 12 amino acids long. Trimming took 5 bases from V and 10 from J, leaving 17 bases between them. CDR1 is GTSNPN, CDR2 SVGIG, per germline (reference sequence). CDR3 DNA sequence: TGTGCCTGGGGACGGCACCCCGGGGACCAGTACTTC. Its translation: CAWGRHPGDQYF.

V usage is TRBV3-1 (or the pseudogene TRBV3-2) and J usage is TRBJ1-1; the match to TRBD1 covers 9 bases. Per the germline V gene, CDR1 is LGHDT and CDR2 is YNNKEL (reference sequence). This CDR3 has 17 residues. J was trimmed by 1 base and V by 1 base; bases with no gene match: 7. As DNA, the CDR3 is TGTGCCAGCAGCCAAGTCCCGGGACAGGGATCGAACACTGAAGCTTTCTTT. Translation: CASSQVPGQGSNTEAFF.

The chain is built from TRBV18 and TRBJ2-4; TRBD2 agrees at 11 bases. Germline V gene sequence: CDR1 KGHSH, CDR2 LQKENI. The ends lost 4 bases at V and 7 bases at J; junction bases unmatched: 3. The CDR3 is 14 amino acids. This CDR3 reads CASSQTSGANIQYF. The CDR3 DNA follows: TGTGCCAGCTCACAGACTAGCGGGGCGAACATTCAGTACTTC.

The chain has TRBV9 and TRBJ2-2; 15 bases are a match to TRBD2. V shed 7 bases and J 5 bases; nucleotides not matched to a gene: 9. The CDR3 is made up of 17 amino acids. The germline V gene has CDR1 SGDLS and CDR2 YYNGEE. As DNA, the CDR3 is TGTGCCAGCTCTCCGGGACTAGCGGGAGGTGGGACCGGGGAGCTGTTTTTT. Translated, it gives CASSPGLAGGGTGELFF.

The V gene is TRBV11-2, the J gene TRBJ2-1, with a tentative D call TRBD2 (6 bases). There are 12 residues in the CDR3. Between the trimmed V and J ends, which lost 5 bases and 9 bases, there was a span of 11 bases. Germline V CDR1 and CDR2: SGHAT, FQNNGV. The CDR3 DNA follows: TGTGCCAGCAGCCCGCGGGACTCTGAGCAGTTCTTC. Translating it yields CASSPRDSEQFF.

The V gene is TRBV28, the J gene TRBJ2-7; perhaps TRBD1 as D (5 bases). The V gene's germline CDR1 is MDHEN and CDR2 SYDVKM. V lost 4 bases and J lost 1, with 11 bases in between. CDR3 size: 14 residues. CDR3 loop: CASSSPRTSYEQYF. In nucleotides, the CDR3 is TGTGCCAGCAGTTCACCCCGGACATCCTACGAGCAGTACTTC.

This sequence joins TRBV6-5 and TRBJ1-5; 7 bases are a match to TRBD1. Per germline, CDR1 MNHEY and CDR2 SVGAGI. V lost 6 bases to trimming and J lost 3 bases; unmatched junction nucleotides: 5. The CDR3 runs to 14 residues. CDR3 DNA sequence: TGTGCCAGCAGGCCAGACAGGGACAATCAGCCCCAGCATTTT. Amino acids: CASRPDRDNQPQHF.

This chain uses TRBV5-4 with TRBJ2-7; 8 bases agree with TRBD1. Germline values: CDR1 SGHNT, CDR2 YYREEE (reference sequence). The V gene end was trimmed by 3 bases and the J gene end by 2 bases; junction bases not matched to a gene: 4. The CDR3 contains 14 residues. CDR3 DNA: TGTGCCAGCAGCTCGACAGGGGATGCCTACGAGCAGTACTTC. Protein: CASSSTGDAYEQYF.

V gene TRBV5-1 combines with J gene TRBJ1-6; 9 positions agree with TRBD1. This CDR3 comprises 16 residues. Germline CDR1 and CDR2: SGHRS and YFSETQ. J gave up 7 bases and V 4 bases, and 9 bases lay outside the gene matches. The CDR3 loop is CASSRSGQGLNSPLHF. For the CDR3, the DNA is TGCGCCAGCAGCCGATCGGGACAGGGCCTCAATTCACCCCTCCACTTT.

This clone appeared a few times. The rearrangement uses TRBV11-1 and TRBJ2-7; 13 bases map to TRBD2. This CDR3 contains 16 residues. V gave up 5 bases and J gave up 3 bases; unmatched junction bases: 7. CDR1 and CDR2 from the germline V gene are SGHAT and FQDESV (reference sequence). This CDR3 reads CASSRRTSGSSYEQYF. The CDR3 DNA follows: TGTGCCAGCAGCCGTAGGACTAGCGGGAGCAGCTACGAGCAGTACTTC.

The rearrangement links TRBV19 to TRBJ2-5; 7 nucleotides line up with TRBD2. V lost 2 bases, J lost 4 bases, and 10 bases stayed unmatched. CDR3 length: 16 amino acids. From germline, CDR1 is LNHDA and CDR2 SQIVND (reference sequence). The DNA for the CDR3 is TGTGCCAGTAGTATAAATAGGCTAGCGGAGAGAGAGACCCAGTACTTC. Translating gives CASSINRLAERETQYF.

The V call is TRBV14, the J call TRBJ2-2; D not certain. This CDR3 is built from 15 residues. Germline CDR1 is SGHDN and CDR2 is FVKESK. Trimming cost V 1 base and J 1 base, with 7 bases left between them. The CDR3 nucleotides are TGTGCCAGCAGCCAAGCTCTCGGGAACACCGGGGAGCTGTTTTTT. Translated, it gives CASSQALGNTGELFF.